These 12 T cell receptor beta chains share one sample of origin, sequenced in a study of T-cell reconstitution after alpha-beta-depleted transplantation in children. A library of TCRbeta sequences, prepared with unique molecular identifiers, was generated. One entry per CDR3 protein results from TCRdb running MiXCR on the PCR reads. The sample has more than 85,000 distinct CDR3 sequences, around 5.9% seen once. The sample here was PBMCs, mostly from graft donor cells, taken 60 days after TCRalphabeta/CD19-depleted stem cell transplant. The receptors derive from a female patient aged 2-9 years who had a stem cell transplant for Fanconi anemia, so the T cells may come from the graft donor.

This clonotype was picked up one time. Given a much more abundant clone one base away, this may be a read error. V is TRBV20-1 and J is TRBJ2-3, with TRBD2 matching over 8 bases. The CDR3 is 16 amino acids. Germline loops: CDR1 DFQATT, CDR2 SNEGSKA (reference sequence). Trimming took 1 base from V and 4 from J; bases not matched to a gene: 10. CDR3 DNA: TGCAGTGCTAGAGCTCACGGCAGCGGGAGCGCAGATACGCAGTATTTT. As protein: CSARAHGSGSADTQYF.

There are many counts of this clonotype. The chain couples TRBV20-1 to TRBJ2-3, with TRBD2 matching 9 bases. V lost 5 bases, J lost 3 bases, and 21 bases stayed unmatched. Germline CDR1 and CDR2: DFQATT and SNEGSKA (reference sequence). The CDR3 consists of 19 residues. The DNA of the CDR3 is TGCAGTGCTCCCCCGGCCGGAGCGGGGGGCCCAATTAGGACAGATACGCAGTATTTT. Its protein product is CSAPPAGAGGPIRTDTQYF.

This clonotype was detected a few times. The chain couples TRBV18 to TRBJ2-5; 7 bases agree with TRBD2. With 5 bases clipped from V and 3 bases from J, the junction kept 9 bases outside the gene matches. This CDR3 contains 15 residues. The germline gives CDR1 KGHSH, CDR2 LQKENI. The CDR3 sequence: CASSSWGGPEETQYF. The CDR3, as DNA: TGTGCCAGCTCATCCTGGGGAGGGCCGGAAGAGACCCAGTACTTC.

This clonotype was found a few times. J is TRBJ2-1 and V is TRBV20-1, with TRBD2 matching over 12 bases. CDR1 DFQATT and CDR2 SNEGSKA come from the germline V gene (reference sequence). The CDR3 totals 16 residues. Losses at the gene ends were 2 bases for V and 2 bases for J; bases not matched to a gene: 4. This CDR3 reads CSARLAGGVTYNEQFF. The CDR3 DNA is TGCAGTGCTAGACTAGCGGGGGGGGTCACCTACAATGAGCAGTTCTTC.

The sample holds many counts of this clonotype. The rearrangement joins TRBV11-1 to TRBJ2-5; no definite D call. CDR3 length: 13 residues. Germline-derived CDR1 and CDR2 are SGHAT and FQDESV (reference sequence). Trimming removed 1 base from V and 1 base from J, with 4 bases in between. The CDR3 bases are TGTGCCAGCAGCTTAGGCTTCCAAGAGACCCAGTACTTC. Protein: CASSLGFQETQYF.

This clonotype was counted many times. This rearrangement joins TRBV5-1 to TRBJ2-2, with D maybe TRBD2 (6 bases). Looked up from germline, CDR1 is SGHRS and CDR2 is YFSETQ. CDR3 length: 15 residues. The V end lost 2 bases, the J end lost 10 bases, and 18 bases lay between the germline ends. The CDR3, as DNA: TGCGCCAGCAGCTTTCGGGGGAAAAGAGATCAGGAGCTGTTTTTT. It codes for CASSFRGKRDQELFF.

This clonotype has ten or more counts. The gene calls are TRBV12-3 or TRBV12-4 and TRBJ2-7; maybe TRBD1 (6 bases). V was shortened by 5 bases and J by 6 bases, with 14 bases between the two germline ends. This CDR3 region has 13 residues. CDR3 in amino acids: CASSRQDQGEQYF. In nucleotides, the CDR3 is TGTGCCAGCAGTAGACAGGACCAGGGCGAGCAGTACTTC.

This chain uses TRBV18 with TRBJ2-7, with 7 positions matching TRBD1. This CDR3 is built from 16 residues. V lost 3 bases and J lost 2; bases outside the gene matches: 10. The germline gives CDR1 KGHSH, CDR2 LQKENI. CDR3 loop: CASSPKGDRVTYEQYF. The CDR3 nucleotides read TGTGCCAGCTCACCTAAAGGCGACAGGGTAACCTACGAGCAGTACTTC.

This clonotype was counted many times. The rearrangement uses TRBV5-1 and TRBJ2-1, with 11 bases fitting TRBD2. CDR1 is SGHRS, CDR2 YFSETQ, per germline. V was pared by 5 bases and J by 3 bases, with 13 bases of the junction left unmatched. This CDR3 is built from 18 residues. Written as DNA, the CDR3 is TGCGCCAGCAGTCGGGTAACTAGCGGGAGAACCTACTACAATGAGCAGTTCTTC. Protein: CASSRVTSGRTYYNEQFF.

This clonotype was recorded at least ten times. The chain joins TRBV29-1 to TRBJ2-3; D perhaps matches TRBD2 (7 bases). CDR1 is SQVTM, CDR2 ANQGSEA, per germline. V lost 7 bases and J 3 bases, leaving 11 bases between the germline ends. The CDR3 totals 12 residues. CDR3: CSGEGGTDTQYF. The CDR3 DNA follows: TGCAGCGGCGAGGGGGGGACAGATACGCAGTATTTT.

This clonotype showed up many times. The rearrangement joins TRBV5-1 to TRBJ2-2; D remains unclear. CDR1 and CDR2 from the germline V gene are SGHRS and YFSETQ. This CDR3 comprises 14 residues. V gave up 1 base and J gave up 3 bases, with 7 bases separating them. The DNA of the CDR3 is TGCGCCAGCAGCTTGTCGCCCGACACCGGGGAGCTGTTTTTT. Translating gives CASSLSPDTGELFF.

This clonotype was found many times. This chain connects TRBV12-3 or TRBV12-4 to TRBJ2-1, with D possibly TRBD2 on 6 matching bases. CDR3 length: 16 residues. V lost 3 bases, J lost 7 bases, and 19 bases lay in between. This CDR3 is CASSFGGEWFGNEQFF. The CDR3 DNA reads as TGTGCCAGCAGTTTTGGCGGGGAGTGGTTCGGGAATGAGCAGTTCTTC.